A single sample is the source of the 5 T cell receptor beta chains below, sequenced in a study of radiation and T cells in renal cell carcinoma. Method: immunoSEQ multiplex PCR; TCRdb's copy keeps in-frame clones and lacks some. The table includes approximately 170,000 clones, roughly 90% detected once. Time point noted: blood 4 weeks post-SBRT, at nephrectomy. Treatment specified: 15 Gy SBRT to primary tumor, nephrectomy 4 weeks later. The sequencing here drew on blood, taken from a patient whose treatment included radiotherapy and nephrectomy. Every receptor here comes from a woman in her 50s with renal cell carcinoma.

The chain employs TRBV5-3 and TRBJ2-7; the match to TRBD2 covers 9 bases. TRBV5-3 is noted as an ORF with a role that remains uncertain. The CDR3 runs to 15 residues. V was pared by 3 bases and J by 2 bases, with 6 bases of the junction left unmatched. DNA for the CDR3: TGTGCCAGAAGCTGCGGAGCTAGCGGGACCTACGAGCAGTACTTC. Residues: CARSCGASGTYEQYF.

J is TRBJ2-7 and V is TRBV6-5; no reliable D call. Trimming removed 1 base at V and 3 bases at J, with 7 bases between. The germline V gene encodes CDR1 MNHEY and CDR2 SVGAGI. The length of the CDR3 is 13 residues. The CDR3 DNA follows: TGTGCCAGCAGTTACTACGAAGGCTACGAGCAGTACTTC. It translates to CASSYYEGYEQYF.

J is TRBJ2-1 and V is TRBV29-1, with D possibly called TRBD1 or TRBD2 (6 bases each). Trimming pared 1 base from V and 6 bases from J, leaving 16 bases between. The germline CDR1 and CDR2 sequences are SQVTM and ANQGSEA. The CDR3 consists of 15 residues. The CDR3 DNA follows: TGCAGCGTTGAAGGGGGGGCCACCGTAGTCAATGAGCAGTTCTTC. Translating it yields CSVEGGATVVNEQFF.

The CDR3 region is CSVSGTVTDTQYF. In nucleotides, the CDR3 is TGCAGCGTTTCGGGGACAGTAACAGATACGCAGTATTTT. The V gene is TRBV29-1, the J gene TRBJ2-3, with TRBD1 identical over 7 bases. From germline, CDR1 is SQVTM and CDR2 ANQGSEA. This CDR3 is built from 13 residues. V trimming: 5 bases; J trimming: 3 bases; junction bases outside the gene matches: 5.

This chain links TRBV5-1 with TRBJ2-7; D uncertain. CDR1 is SGHRS, CDR2 YFSETQ, per germline. The length of the CDR3 is 13 residues. Deletions cut 4 bases from V and 3 bases from J, with 11 bases between. CDR3 nucleotide sequence: TGCGCCAGCAGCACGACACCTTTCTACGAGCAGTACTTC. It is translated as CASSTTPFYEQYF. The full variable domain, with the rest looked up from reference TRBV5-1 and TRBJ2-7, is KAGVTQTPRYLIKTRGQQVTLSCSPISGHRSVSWYQQTPGQGLQFLFEYFSETQRNKGNFPGRFSGRQFSNSRSEMNVSTLELGDSALYLCASSTTPFYEQYFGPGTRLTVT.